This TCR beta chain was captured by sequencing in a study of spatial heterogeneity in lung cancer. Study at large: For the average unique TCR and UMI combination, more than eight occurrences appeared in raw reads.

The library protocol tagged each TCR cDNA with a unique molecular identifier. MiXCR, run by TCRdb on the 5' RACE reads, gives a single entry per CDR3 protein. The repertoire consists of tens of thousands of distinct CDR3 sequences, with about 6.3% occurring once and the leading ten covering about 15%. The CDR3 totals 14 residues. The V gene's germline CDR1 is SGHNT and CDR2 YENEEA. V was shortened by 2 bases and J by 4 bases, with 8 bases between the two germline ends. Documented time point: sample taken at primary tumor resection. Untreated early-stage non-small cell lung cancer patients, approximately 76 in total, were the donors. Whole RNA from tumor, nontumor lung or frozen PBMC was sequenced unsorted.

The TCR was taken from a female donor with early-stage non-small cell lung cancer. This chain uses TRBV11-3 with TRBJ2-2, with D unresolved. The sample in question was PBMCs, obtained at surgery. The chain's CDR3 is CASSLNALTGELFF. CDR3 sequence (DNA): TGTGCCAGCAGCTTAAACGCACTCACCGGGGAGCTGTTTTTT.